What follows describes a single T cell receptor beta chain. Which antigen it targets is not known. No base-level quality is on record; no much larger clone is a single base apart. The data were obtained in a study of early T cells in non-severe SARS-CoV-2 infection (dated by TCRdb to about 2021). Background for the entire study: TCR sequencing used bulk RNA from unsorted whole blood, so alpha and beta chains could not be paired. Study-wide findings and limitations: VDJdb matching was skewed toward anti-spike CD8 responses and likely underestimated virus-specific expansions, missing private and CD4 specificities.

CDR1 and CDR2 (SEHNR, FQNEAQ) derive from the germline V gene (reference sequence). Including cysteine and phenylalanine, the CDR3 has 16 amino acids. The retained sequence is limited to the CDR3, 48 bases, with the frame set at the first base. V trim: 6 bases; J trim: 4 bases; unmatched bases: 8. Receptor libraries were prepared by 5' RACE. The listed sequencing device is NextSeq 500. Unique molecular identifiers were attached to individual cDNA molecules in the TCR library protocol so that sequencing error and PCR bias could be corrected. Both TCR alpha and beta chains were sequenced, and tight co-correlation was observed between alpha and beta sequence abundances in each sample. On the authors' methods: V gene, J gene and CDR3 annotation of TCR sequences was performed with Decombinator V4. TCRs were defined as expanded if a significant change between any two time points was detected under a Poisson model with p below 0.0001. Abundances of TCRs were expressed as counts per million after normalisation to the total number of TCRs sequenced in each sample. MAIT TCRs were defined by TRAV1-2 paired with TRAJ12, TRAJ20 or TRAJ33, and iNKT TCRs by TRAV10 paired with TRAJ18. VDJdb, accessed 1 November 2021, was searched for CMV, EBV and SARS-CoV-2 annotated TCRs, excluding TCRs annotated for multiple antigens. TCRdb applied fastp at Q25 and MiXCR to the public reads, then kept only in-frame beta chains. A single entry per CDR3 protein holds the most common genes and DNA from its merged rows. These V and J calls originate from TCRdb's pipeline instead of the authors' own analysis. The sample has tens of thousands of distinct CDR3 sequences on record, around 5% of them singletons. Approximately 6.3% of the sample comes from the top ten.

The study was a case-control design nested within a healthcare worker cohort in London, UK, with weekly nasopharyngeal swab PCR tests and blood sampling. Healthcare workers were recruited during the week of the UK lockdown, between 23 and 31 March 2020, and followed weekly for up to 16 weeks. This chain joins TRBV7-9 to TRBJ2-1, and 11 junctional nucleotides match TRBD2. The source material was whole blood. The receptor was derived from an adult who was a healthcare worker with PCR-confirmed SARS-CoV-2 infection or an uninfected control (not recorded which). The CDR3 has the sequence CASSSLTSGIYNEQFF. The DNA reads TGTGCCAGCAGTTCCCTGACTAGCGGGATTTACAATGAGCAGTTCTTC.